This TCR beta chain emerged from a study of T cells in Graves' hyperthyroidism and ophthalmopathy. Trimming shortened V by 4 bases and J by 2 bases, and 18 bases separated the two germline ends. Germline values: CDR1 MGHRA, CDR2 YSYEKL. The CDR3 is made up of 17 amino acids. Regions amplified from RNA transcripts were the TCR beta CDR3 regions. During a first-round RT-PCR of the TCR CDR3, the HTBI primer set was used. MiXCR was run by TCRdb on the multiplex PCR reads, yielding one entry per CDR3 protein. The data show 530,000 or so distinct CDR3 sequences, 17% seen once. This clonotype was counted only a few times.

Sample: blood. This sequence joins TRBV4-1 and TRBJ2-1; D might be TRBD1 or TRBD2, each matching 5 bases. The sequence was obtained from a woman under 30 with Graves' ophthalmopathy. CDR3 amino acids: CASSRYGEQAAYNEQFF. CDR3 in DNA: TGCGCCAGCAGCCGATACGGGGAACAGGCCGCCTACAATGAGCAGTTCTTC.